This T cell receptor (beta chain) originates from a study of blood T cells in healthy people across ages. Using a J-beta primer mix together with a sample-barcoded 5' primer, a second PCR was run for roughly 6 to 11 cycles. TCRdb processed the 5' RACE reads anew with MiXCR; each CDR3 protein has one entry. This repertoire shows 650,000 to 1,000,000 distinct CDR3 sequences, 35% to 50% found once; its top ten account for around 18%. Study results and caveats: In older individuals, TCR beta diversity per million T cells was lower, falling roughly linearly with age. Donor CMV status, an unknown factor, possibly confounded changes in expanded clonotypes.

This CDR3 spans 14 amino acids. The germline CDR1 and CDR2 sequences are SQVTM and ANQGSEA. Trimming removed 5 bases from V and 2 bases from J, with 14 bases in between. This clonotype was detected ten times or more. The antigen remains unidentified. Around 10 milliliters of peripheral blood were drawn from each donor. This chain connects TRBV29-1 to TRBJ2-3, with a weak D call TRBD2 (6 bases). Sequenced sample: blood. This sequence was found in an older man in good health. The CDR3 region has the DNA TGCAGCGTTTCAACTCGGGAGTACACAGATACGCAGTATTTT. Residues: CSVSTREYTDTQYF.